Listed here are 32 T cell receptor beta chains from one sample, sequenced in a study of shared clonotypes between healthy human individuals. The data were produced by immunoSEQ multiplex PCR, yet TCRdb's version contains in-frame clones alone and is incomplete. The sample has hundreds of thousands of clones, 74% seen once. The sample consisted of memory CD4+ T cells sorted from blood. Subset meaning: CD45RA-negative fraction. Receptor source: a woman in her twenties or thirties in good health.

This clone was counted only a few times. The CDR3 here is CASSPQDRETQYF. The DNA of the CDR3 is TGTGCCAGCAGCCCACAGGACCGGGAGACCCAGTACTTC. This rearrangement joins TRBV11-2 to TRBJ2-5, with D possibly being TRBD1 (5 bases). Germline loops: CDR1 SGHAT, CDR2 FQNNGV. Trimming pared 5 bases from V and 5 bases from J, leaving 12 bases between. This CDR3 contains 13 residues.

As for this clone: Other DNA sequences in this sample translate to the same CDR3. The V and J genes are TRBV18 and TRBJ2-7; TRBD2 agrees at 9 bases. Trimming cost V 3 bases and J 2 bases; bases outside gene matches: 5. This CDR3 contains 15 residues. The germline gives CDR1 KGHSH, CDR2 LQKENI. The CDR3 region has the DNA TGTGCCAGCTCACCCCAGCGGGAGGTCACCTACGAGCAGTACTTC. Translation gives CASSPQREVTYEQYF.

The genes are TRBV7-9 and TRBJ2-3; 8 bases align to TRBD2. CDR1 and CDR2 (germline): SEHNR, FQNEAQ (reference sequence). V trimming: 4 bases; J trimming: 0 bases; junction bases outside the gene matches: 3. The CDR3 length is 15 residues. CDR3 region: CASSSSGRSTDTQYF. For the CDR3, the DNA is TGTGCCAGCAGCTCCAGCGGGAGAAGCACAGATACGCAGTATTTT.

For the CDR3, the DNA is TGCGCCAGCAGCCGGGGGTCTGGGACTACCTCCTACGAGCAGTACTTC. Protein: CASSRGSGTTSYEQYF. This chain connects TRBV4-1 to TRBJ2-7, with TRBD2 matching over 7 bases. Germline CDR1 and CDR2: MGHRA and YSYEKL. With 4 bases clipped from V and 0 bases from J, the junction kept 9 bases outside the gene matches. The CDR3 contains 16 residues.

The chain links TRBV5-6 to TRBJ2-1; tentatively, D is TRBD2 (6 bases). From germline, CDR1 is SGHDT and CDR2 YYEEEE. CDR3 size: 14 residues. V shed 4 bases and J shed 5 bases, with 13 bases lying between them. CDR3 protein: CASSVPLAHNEQFF. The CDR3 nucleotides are TGTGCCAGCAGCGTGCCTCTAGCGCACAATGAGCAGTTCTTC.

CDR3 sequence (DNA): TGTGCCAGCAGCTTGACAGGGGGCGGGTACACTGAAGCTTTCTTT. It is translated as CASSLTGGGYTEAFF. V usage is TRBV5-4 and J usage is TRBJ1-1; TRBD1 matches at 9 bases. The CDR3 runs 15 residues. Looked up from germline, CDR1 is SGHNT and CDR2 is YYREEE (reference sequence). The ends lost 1 base at V and 3 bases at J; junction bases unmatched: 4.

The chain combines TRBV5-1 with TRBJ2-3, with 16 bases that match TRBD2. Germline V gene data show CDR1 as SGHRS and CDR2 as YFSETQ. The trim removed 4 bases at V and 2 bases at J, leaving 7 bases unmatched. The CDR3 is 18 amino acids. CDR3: CASSPGLAGGRTTDTQYF. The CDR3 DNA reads TGCGCCAGCAGCCCGGGACTAGCGGGGGGGAGGACCACAGATACGCAGTATTTT.

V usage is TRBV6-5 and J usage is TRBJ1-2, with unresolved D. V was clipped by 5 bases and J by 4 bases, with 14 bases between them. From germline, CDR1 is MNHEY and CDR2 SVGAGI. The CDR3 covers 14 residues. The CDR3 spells CASSNVQNFYGYTF. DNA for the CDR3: TGTGCCAGCAGTAATGTACAGAATTTCTATGGCTACACCTTC.

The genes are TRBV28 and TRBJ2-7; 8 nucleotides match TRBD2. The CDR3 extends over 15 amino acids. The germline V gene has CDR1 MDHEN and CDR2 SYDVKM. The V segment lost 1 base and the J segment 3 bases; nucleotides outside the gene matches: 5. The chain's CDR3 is CASSLSGLDIYEQYF. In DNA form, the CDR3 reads TGTGCCAGCAGTTTATCGGGACTAGATATCTACGAGCAGTACTTC. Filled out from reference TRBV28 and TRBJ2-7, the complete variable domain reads DVKVTQSSRYLVKRTGEKVFLECVQDMDHENMFWYRQDPGLGLRLIYFSYDVKMKEKGDIPEGYSVSREKKERFSLILESASTNQTSMYLCASSLSGLDIYEQYFGPGTRLTVT.

CDR3 nucleotides: TGTGCCAGCAGCTTGGGGCCGCGGGCGGGGAACACTGAAGCTTTCTTT. Protein product: CASSLGPRAGNTEAFF. The rearrangement uses TRBV5-6 and TRBJ1-1; D gene ambiguous. The germline CDR1 and CDR2 sequences are SGHDT and YYEEEE. V lost 0 bases and J 1 base, leaving 13 bases between the germline ends. The CDR3 has 16 residues. The full variable domain, its missing parts supplied by reference TRBV5-6 and TRBJ1-1, is DAGVTQSPTHLIKTRGQQVTLRCSPKSGHDTVSWYQQALGQGPQFIFQYYEEEERQRGNFPDRFSGHQFPNYSSELNVNALLLGDSALYLCASSLGPRAGNTEAFFGQGTRLTVV.

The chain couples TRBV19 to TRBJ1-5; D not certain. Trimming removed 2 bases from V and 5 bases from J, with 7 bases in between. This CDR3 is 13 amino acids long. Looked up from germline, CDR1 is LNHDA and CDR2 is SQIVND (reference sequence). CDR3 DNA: TGTGCCAGTAGTATAATGAAGGATCAGCCCCAGCATTTT. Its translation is CASSIMKDQPQHF.

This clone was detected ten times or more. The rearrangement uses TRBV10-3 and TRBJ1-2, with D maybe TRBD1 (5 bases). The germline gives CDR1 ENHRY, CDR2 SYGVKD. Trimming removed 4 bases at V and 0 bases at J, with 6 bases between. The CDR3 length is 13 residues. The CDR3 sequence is CAISGQSNYGYTF. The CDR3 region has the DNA TGTGCCATCAGTGGACAGTCTAACTATGGCTACACCTTC.

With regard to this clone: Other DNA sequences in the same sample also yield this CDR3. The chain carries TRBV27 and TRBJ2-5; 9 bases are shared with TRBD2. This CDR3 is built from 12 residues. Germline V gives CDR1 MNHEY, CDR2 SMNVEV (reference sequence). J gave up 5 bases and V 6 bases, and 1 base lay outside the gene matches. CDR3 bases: TGTGCCAGCAGGAGCGGGGGGGAGACCCAGTACTTC. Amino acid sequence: CASRSGGETQYF.

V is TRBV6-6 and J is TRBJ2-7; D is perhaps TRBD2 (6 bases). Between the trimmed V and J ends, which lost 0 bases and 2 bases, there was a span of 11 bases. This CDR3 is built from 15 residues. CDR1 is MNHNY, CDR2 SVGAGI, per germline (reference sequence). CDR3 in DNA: TGTGCCAGCAGTTACTCGAGGGACTTAACCTACGAGCAGTACTTC. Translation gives CASSYSRDLTYEQYF.

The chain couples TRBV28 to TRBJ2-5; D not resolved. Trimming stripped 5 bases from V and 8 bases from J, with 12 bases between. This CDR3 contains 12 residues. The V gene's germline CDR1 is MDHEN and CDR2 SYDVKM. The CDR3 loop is CASSLTLGTQYF. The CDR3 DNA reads TGTGCCAGCAGTCTGACCCTGGGAACCCAGTACTTC.

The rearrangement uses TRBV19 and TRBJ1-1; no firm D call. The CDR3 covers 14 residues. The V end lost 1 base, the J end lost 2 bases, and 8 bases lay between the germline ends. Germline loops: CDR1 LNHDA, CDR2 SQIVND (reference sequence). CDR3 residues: CASSIGRDNTEAFF. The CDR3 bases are TGTGCCAGTAGTATAGGACGGGATAACACTGAAGCTTTCTTT.

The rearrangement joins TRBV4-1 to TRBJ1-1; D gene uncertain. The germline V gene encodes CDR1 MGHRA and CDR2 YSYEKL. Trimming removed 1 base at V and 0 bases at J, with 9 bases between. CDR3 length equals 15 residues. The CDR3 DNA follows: TGCGCCAGCAGCCAAGCGGTGTATGTGAACACTGAAGCTTTCTTT. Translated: CASSQAVYVNTEAFF.

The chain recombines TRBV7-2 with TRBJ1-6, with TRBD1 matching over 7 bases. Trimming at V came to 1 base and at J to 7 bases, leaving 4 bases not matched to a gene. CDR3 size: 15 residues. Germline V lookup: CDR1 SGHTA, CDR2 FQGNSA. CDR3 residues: CASSLDQGGNSPLHF. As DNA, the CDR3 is TGTGCCAGCAGCTTAGATCAGGGGGGGAATTCACCCCTCCACTTT. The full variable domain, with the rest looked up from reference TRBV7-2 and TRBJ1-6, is GAGVSQSPSNKVTEKGKDVELRCDPISGHTALYWYRQSLGQGLEFLIYFQGNSAPDKSGLPSDRFSAERTGGSVSTLTIQRTQQEDSAVYLCASSLDQGGNSPLHFGNGTRLTVT.

The CDR3 DNA reads TGTGCCATCAGTGAGGGGAAGACAGGCCATCAGCCCCAGCATTTT. Amino acids: CAISEGKTGHQPQHF. This chain links TRBV10-3 with TRBJ1-5, with TRBD1 as a possible D gene (6 bases). V was trimmed by 2 bases and J by 5 bases, leaving 13 bases between them. This CDR3 comprises 15 residues. Looked up from germline, CDR1 is ENHRY and CDR2 is SYGVKD.

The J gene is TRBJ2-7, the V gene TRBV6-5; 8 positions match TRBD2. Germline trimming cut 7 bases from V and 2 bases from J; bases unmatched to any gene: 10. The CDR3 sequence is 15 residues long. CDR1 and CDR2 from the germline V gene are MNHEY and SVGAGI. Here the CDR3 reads CASKALSGTAYEQYF. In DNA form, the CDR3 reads TGTGCCAGCAAAGCACTTAGCGGGACGGCCTACGAGCAGTACTTC.

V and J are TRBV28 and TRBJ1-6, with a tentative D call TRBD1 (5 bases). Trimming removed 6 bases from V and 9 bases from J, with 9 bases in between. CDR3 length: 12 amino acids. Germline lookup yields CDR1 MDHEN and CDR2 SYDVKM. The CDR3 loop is CASSRTPSPLHF. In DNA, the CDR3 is TGTGCCAGCAGCCGGACACCTTCACCCCTCCACTTT.

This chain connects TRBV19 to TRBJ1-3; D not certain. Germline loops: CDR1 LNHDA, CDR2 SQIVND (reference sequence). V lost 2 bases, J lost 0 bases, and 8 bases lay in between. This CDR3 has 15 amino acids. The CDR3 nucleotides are TGTGCCAGTAGTATACAGAGAGACTCTGGAAACACCATATATTTT. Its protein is CASSIQRDSGNTIYF.

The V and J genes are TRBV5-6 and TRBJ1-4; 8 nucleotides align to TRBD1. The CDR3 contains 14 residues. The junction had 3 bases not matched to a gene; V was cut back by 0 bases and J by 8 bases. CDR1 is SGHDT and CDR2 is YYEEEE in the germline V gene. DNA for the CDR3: TGTGCCAGCAGCTTGGGCCAGGGGGCCGAAAAACTGTTTTTT. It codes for CASSLGQGAEKLFF.

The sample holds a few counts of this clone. The CDR3 DNA sequence: TGCGCCAGCAGCTTGTCCGGGAACTACGAGCAGTACTTC. Its protein is CASSLSGNYEQYF. V and J are TRBV5-1 and TRBJ2-7; perhaps TRBD2 as D (5 bases). This CDR3 has 13 amino acids. From germline, CDR1 is SGHRS and CDR2 YFSETQ. V was trimmed by 1 base and J by 3 bases, leaving 8 bases between them.

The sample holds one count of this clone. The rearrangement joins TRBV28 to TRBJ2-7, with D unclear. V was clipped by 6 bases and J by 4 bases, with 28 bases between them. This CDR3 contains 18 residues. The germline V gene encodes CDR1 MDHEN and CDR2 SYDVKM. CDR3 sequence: CASRTNRLLPRLDYEQYF. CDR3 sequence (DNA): TGTGCCAGCAGGACAAACCGACTTCTCCCTCGTCTCGATTACGAGCAGTACTTC.

CDR3 nucleotide sequence: TGCGCCAGCAGTCCGCCGACAGGTTGGGCCTATGGCTACACCTTC. Residues: CASSPPTGWAYGYTF. The V call is TRBV23-1, the J call TRBJ1-2, with D maybe TRBD1 (6 bases). TRBV23-1 is an ORF for which the function is uncertain. V was shortened by 4 bases and J by 4 bases, with 16 bases between the two germline ends. The CDR3 has 15 residues.

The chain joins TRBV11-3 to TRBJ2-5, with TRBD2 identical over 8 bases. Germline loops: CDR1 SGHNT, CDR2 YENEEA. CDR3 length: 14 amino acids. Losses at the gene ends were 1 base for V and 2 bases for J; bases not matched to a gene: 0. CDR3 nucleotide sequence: TGTGCCAGCAGCTTAGCGGGAGGGCAAGAGACCCAGTACTTC. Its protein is CASSLAGGQETQYF.

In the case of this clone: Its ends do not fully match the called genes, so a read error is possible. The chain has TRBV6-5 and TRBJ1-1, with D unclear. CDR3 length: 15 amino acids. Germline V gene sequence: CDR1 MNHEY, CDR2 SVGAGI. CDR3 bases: TGTGCCAGCAGTCCCGTTGACACGCTGAACGCTGAAGCTTTCTTT. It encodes CASSPVDTLNAEAFF.

This CDR3 is CASSSAGTGEHTQYF. The CDR3 bases are TGTGCCAGCAGCTCAGCCGGGACAGGGGAACATACGCAGTATTTT. V gene TRBV7-8 combines with J gene TRBJ2-3, with 10 bases identical to TRBD1. The CDR3 spans 15 residues. From germline, CDR1 is SGHVS and CDR2 FQNEAQ. V lost 4 bases, J lost 7 bases, and 8 bases stayed unmatched.

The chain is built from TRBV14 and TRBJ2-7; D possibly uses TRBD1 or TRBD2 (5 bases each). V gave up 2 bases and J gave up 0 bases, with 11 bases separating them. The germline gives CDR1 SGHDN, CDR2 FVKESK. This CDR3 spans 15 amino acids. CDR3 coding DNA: TGTGCCAGCAGCCAACGGGGCGCCAGCTCCTACGAGCAGTACTTC. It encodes CASSQRGASSYEQYF.

The CDR3 coding sequence is TGCGCCAGCAGCTTGGCCCCGGGTGCTAACTATGGCTACACCTTC. It specifies CASSLAPGANYGYTF. V and J are TRBV5-1 and TRBJ1-2; the D is unclear. The germline V gene has CDR1 SGHRS and CDR2 YFSETQ. V was shortened by 0 bases and J by 0 bases, with 9 bases between the two germline ends. The CDR3 is 15 residues long.

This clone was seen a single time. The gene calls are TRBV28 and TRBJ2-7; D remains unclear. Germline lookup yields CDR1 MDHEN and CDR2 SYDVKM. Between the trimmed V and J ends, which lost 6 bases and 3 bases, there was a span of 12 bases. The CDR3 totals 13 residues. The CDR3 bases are TGTGCCAGCAGGGCCAACAAGTTCTACGAGCAGTACTTC. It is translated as CASRANKFYEQYF.